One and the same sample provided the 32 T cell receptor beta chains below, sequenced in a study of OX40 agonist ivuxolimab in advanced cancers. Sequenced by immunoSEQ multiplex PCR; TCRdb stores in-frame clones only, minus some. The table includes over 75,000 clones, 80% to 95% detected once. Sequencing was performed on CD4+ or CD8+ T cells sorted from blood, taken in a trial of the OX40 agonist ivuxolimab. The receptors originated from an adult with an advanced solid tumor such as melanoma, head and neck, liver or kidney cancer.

CDR3 sequence: CASSPRLAGLATYEQYF. The CDR3 coding sequence is TGTGCCAGTAGTCCCAGACTAGCGGGTCTAGCCACCTACGAGCAGTACTTC. The V call is TRBV19, the J call TRBJ2-7; TRBD2 aligns across 10 bases. Germline V gene sequence: CDR1 LNHDA, CDR2 SQIVND (reference sequence). There are 17 residues in the CDR3. Trimming cost V 5 bases and J 2 bases; bases outside gene matches: 12.

CDR3 nucleotide sequence: TGTGCCAGCAGTGCCGCCGGGACCCCTTGGGAGGAGCTGTTTTTT. Protein sequence: CASSAAGTPWEELFF. The V and J genes are TRBV25-1 and TRBJ2-2; the D call may be TRBD1 or TRBD2 (5 bases each). Germline lookup yields CDR1 MGHDK and CDR2 SYGVNS. The CDR3 runs to 15 residues. V lost 4 bases to trimming and J lost 10 bases, with 19 bases between them.

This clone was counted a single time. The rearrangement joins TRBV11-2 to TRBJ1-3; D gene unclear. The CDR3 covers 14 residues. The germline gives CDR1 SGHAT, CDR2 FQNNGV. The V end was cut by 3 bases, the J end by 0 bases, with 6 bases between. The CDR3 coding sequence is TGTGCCAGCAGCTTGGCTTTCTCTGGAAACACCATATATTTT. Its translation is CASSLAFSGNTIYF.

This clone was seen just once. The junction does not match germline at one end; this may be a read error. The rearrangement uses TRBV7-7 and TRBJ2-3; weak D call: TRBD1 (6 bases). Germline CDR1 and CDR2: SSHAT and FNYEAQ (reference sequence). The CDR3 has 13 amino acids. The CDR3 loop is CASSQDRTDTQYF. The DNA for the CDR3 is TGTGCTAGCAGCCAAGACAGGACAGATACGCAGTATTTT.

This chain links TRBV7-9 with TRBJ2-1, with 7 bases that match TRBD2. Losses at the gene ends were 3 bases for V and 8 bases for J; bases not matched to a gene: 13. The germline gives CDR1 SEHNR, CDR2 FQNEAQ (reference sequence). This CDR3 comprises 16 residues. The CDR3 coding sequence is TGTGCCAGCAGCTTGGGACGTTCAGCGGGACGTGATGAGCAGTTCTTC. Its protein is CASSLGRSAGRDEQFF.

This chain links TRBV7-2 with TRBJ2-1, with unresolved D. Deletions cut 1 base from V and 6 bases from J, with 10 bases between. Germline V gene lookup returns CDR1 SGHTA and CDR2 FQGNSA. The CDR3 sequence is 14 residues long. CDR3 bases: TGTGCCAGCAGCTTAGAAGGATCAGTCAATGAGCAGTTCTTC. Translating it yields CASSLEGSVNEQFF.

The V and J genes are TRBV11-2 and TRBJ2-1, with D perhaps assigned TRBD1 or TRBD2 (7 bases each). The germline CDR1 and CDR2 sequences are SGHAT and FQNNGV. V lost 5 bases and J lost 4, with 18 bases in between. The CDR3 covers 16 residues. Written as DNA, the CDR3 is TGTGCCAGCAGCCGCCCCAGGGGGGGCTTATACAATGAGCAGTTCTTC. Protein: CASSRPRGGLYNEQFF.

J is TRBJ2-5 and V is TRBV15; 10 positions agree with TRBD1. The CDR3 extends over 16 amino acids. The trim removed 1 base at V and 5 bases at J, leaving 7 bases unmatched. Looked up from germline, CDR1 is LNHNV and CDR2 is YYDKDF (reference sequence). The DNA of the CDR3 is TGTGCCACCAGCAGAGTCACCAGGACAGGGGGGGAGACCCAGTACTTC. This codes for CATSRVTRTGGETQYF. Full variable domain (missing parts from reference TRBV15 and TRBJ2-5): DAMVIQNPRYQVTQFGKPVTLSCSQTLNHNVMYWYQQKSSQAPKLLFHYYDKDFNNEADTPDNFQSRRPNTSFCFLDIRSPGLGDTAMYLCATSRVTRTGGETQYFGPGTRLLVL.

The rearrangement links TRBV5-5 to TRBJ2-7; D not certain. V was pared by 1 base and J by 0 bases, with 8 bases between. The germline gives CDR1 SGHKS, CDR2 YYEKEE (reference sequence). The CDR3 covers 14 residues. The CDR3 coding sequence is TGTGCCAGCAGCTTGACCAGGATCTCCTACGAGCAGTACTTC. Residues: CASSLTRISYEQYF.

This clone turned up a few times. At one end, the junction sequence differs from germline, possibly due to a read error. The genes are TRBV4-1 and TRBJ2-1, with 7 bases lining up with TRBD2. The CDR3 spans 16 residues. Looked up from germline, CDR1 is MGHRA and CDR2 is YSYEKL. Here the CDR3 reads CASSQGLGAGEAEQFF. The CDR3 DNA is TGCGCCAGCAGTCAAGGGCTAGGGGCGGGAGAAGCTGAGCAGTTCTTC.

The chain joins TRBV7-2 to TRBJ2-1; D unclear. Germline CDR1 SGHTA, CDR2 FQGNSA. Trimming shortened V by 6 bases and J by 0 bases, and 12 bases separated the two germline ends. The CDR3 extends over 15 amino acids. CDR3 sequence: CASRSTLSSYNEQFF. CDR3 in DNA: TGTGCCAGCAGATCTACTTTGAGCTCCTACAATGAGCAGTTCTTC.

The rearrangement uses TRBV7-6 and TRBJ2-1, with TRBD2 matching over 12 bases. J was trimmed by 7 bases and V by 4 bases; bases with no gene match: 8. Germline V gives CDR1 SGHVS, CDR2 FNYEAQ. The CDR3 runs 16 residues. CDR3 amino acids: CASSSRTSGTLNEQFF. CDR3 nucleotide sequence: TGTGCCAGCAGCTCCAGGACTAGCGGGACCCTAAATGAGCAGTTCTTC.

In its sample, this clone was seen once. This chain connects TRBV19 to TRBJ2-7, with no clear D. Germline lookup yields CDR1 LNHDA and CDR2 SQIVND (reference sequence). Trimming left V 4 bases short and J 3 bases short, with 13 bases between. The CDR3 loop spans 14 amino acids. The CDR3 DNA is TGTGCCAGTAGTAAAGCCGGAGATCACTACGAGCAGTACTTC. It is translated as CASSKAGDHYEQYF.

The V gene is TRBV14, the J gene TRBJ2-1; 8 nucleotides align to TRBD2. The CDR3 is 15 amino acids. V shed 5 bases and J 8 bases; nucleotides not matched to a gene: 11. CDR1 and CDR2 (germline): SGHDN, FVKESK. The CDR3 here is CASSNGLADFDEQFF. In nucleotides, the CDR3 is TGTGCCAGCAGCAACGGACTAGCTGATTTCGATGAGCAGTTCTTC.

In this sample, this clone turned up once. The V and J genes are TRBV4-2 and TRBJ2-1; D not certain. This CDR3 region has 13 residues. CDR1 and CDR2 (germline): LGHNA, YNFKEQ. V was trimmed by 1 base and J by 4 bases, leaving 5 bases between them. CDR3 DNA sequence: TGTGCCAGCAGCCAAGGGGGTTACAATGAGCAGTTCTTC. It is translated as CASSQGGYNEQFF.

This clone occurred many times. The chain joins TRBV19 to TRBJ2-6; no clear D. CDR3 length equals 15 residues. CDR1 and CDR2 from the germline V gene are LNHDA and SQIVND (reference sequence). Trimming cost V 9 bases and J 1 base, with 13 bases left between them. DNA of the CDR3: TGTGCCAGCTTTGGACCGACATCTGGGGCCAACGTCCTGACTTTC. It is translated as CASFGPTSGANVLTF. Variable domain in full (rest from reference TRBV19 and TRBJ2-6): DGGITQSPKYLFRKEGQNVTLSCEQNLNHDAMYWYRQDPGQGLRLIYYSQIVNDFQKGDIAEGYSVSREKKESFPLTVTSAQKNPTAFYLCASFGPTSGANVLTFGAGSRLTVL.

The CDR3 DNA reads TGCGCCAGCAGCCAAGATATGATCGGCTCTGGGGCCAACGTCCTGACTTTC. Its translation: CASSQDMIGSGANVLTF. The chain is built from TRBV4-3 and TRBJ2-6, with no clear D. V lost 0 bases and J 0 bases, leaving 9 bases between the germline ends. CDR1 is LGHNA and CDR2 is YSLEER in the germline V gene. The CDR3 runs 17 residues.

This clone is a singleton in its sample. CDR3 protein: CASSSGDWVYEQYF. The CDR3 region has the DNA TGTGCCAGCAGCAGCGGGGACTGGGTATACGAGCAGTACTTC. The chain links TRBV11-2 to TRBJ2-7; 7 bases fit TRBD2. Germline V CDR1 and CDR2: SGHAT, FQNNGV. The length of the CDR3 is 14 residues. V shed 5 bases, J shed 4 bases, and the junction held 8 bases outside the gene matches. Full variable domain (rest looked up from reference TRBV11-2 and TRBJ2-7): EAGVAQSPRYKIIEKRQSVAFWCNPISGHATLYWYQQILGQGPKLLIQFQNNGVVDDSQLPKDRFSAERLKGVDSTLKIQPAKLEDSAVYLCASSSGDWVYEQYFGPGTRLTVT.

This CDR3 is CASSGSGQPTEAFF. The CDR3, as DNA: TGTGCCAGCAGTGGGTCCGGACAGCCCACTGAAGCTTTCTTT. V gene TRBV6-5 combines with J gene TRBJ1-1; weak D call: TRBD1 (6 bases). Germline lookup yields CDR1 MNHEY and CDR2 SVGAGI. The V gene lost 5 bases and the J gene lost 4 bases, with 14 bases spanning the gap. The CDR3 spans 14 residues.

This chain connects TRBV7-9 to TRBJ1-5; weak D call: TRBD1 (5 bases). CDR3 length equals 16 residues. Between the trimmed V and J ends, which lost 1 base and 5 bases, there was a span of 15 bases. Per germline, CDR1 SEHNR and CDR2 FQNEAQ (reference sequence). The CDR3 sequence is CASSLGVQGPHQPQHF. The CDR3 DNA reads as TGTGCCAGCAGCTTAGGGGTGCAGGGCCCTCATCAGCCCCAGCATTTT.

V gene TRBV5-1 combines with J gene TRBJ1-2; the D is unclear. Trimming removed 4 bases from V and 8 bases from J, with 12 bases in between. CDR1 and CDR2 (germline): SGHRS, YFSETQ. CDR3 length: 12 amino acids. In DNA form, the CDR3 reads TGCGCCAGCAGCCCTGGTGGTGGCGGCTACACCTTC. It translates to CASSPGGGGYTF.

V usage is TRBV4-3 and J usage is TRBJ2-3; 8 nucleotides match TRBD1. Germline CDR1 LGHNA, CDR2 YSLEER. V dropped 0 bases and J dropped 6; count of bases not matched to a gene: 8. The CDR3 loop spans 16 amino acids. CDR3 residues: CASSQEGAGGRDTQYF. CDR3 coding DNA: TGCGCCAGCAGCCAAGAAGGGGCAGGGGGCAGGGATACGCAGTATTTT.

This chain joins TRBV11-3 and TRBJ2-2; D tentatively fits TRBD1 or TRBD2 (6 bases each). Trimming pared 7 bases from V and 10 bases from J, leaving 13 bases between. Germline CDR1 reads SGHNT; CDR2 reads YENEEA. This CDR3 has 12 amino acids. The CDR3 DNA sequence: TGTGCCAGCACCGAGGGGGGAGAGGAGCTGTTTTTT. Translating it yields CASTEGGEELFF.

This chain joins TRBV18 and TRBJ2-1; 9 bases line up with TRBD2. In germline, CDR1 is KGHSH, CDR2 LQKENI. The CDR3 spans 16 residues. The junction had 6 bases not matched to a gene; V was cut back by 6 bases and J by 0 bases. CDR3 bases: TGTGCCAGCTCTCGTCAGACTAGCGGCTCCTACAATGAGCAGTTCTTC. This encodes CASSRQTSGSYNEQFF. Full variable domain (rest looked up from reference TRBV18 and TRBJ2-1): NAGVMQNPRHLVRRRGQEARLRCSPMKGHSHVYWYRQLPEEGLKFMVYLQKENIIDESGMPKERFSAEFPKEGPSILRIQQVVRGDSAAYFCASSRQTSGSYNEQFFGPGTRLTVL.

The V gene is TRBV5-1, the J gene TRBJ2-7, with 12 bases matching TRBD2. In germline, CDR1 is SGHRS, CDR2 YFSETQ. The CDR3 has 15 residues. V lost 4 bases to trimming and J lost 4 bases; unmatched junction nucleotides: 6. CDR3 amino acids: CASSQLAGGFYEQYF. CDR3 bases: TGCGCCAGCAGCCAACTAGCGGGAGGATTTTACGAGCAGTACTTC. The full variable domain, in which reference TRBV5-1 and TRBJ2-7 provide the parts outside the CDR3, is KAGVTQTPRYLIKTRGQQVTLSCSPISGHRSVSWYQQTPGQGLQFLFEYFSETQRNKGNFPGRFSGRQFSNSRSEMNVSTLELGDSALYLCASSQLAGGFYEQYFGPGTRLTVT.

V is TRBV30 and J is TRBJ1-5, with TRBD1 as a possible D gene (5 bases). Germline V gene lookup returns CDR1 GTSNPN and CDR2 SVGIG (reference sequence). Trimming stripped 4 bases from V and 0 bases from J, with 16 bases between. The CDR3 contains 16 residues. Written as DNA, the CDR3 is TGTGCCTGGAACCCCGGGGCAGGGTATAGCAATCAGCCCCAGCATTTT. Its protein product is CAWNPGAGYSNQPQHF.

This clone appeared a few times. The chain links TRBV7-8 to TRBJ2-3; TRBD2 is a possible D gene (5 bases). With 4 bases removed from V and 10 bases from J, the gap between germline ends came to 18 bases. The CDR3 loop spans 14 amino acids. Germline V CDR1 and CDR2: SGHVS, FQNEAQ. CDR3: CASSSIGDGRAQYF. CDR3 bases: TGTGCCAGCAGCTCCATCGGCGATGGGAGAGCGCAGTATTTT. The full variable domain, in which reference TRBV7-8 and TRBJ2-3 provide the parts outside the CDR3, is GAGVSQSPRYKVAKRGQDVALRCDPISGHVSLFWYQQALGQGPEFLTYFQNEAQLDKSGLPSDRFFAERPEGSVSTLKIQRTQQEDSAVYLCASSSIGDGRAQYFGPGTRLTVL.

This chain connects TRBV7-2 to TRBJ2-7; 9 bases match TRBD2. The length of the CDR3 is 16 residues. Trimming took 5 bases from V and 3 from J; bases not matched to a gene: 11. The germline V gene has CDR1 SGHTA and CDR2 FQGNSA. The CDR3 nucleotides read TGTGCCAGCAGCCGAATGTGGCGGGAGGGCCTCTACGAGCAGTACTTC. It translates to CASSRMWREGLYEQYF.

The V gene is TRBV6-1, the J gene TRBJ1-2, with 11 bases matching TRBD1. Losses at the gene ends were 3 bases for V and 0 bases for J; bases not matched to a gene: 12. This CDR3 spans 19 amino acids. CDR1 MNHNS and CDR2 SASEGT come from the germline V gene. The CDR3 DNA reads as TGTGCCAGCAGTGAGCTTATCAGGGGGACAGGGGGAGCTAACTATGGCTACACCTTC. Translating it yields CASSELIRGTGGANYGYTF.

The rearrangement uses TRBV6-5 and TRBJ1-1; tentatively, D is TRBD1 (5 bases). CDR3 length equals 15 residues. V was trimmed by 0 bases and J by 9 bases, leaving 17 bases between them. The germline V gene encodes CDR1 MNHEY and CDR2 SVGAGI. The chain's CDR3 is CASSYSGTGIGKAFF. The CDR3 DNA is TGTGCCAGCAGTTACTCGGGGACCGGGATTGGGAAAGCTTTCTTT.

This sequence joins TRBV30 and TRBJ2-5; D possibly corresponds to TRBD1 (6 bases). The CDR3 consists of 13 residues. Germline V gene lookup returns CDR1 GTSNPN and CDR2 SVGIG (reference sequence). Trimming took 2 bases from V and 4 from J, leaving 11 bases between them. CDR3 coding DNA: TGTGCCTGGAGTTTAGGGGGAAGAGAGACCCAGTACTTC. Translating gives CAWSLGGRETQYF.

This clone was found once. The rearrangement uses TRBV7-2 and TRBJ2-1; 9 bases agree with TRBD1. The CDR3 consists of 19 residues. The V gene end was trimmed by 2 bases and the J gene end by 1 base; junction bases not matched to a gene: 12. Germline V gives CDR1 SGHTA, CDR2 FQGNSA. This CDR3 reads CASSLSGTGILGSYNEQFF. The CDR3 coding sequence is TGTGCCAGCAGCTTATCCGGGACAGGGATCTTAGGATCCTACAATGAGCAGTTCTTC.